This passage covers 6 T cell receptor beta chains from one sample sequenced in a study of regulatory T cells in long-lasting Graves disease. Described time point: persistent/refractory GD, antithyroid drugs over 5 years with positive TRAb. Isolated PBMC RNA provided the starting material for the TCR library. TCR beta libraries were built with iRepertoire HTBI primers and Arm-PCR of CDR3 regions. TCRdb re-derived calls from the multiplex PCR reads in MiXCR, one entry per CDR3 protein. Of fewer than 550,000 distinct CDR3 sequences in the sample, roughly a fifth are singletons; the top ten hold roughly 6.9%. The input for sequencing was peripheral blood mononuclear cells (PBMCs), taken when the disease was refractory, from a patient treated with antithyroid drugs. These receptors all come from a female donor with Graves disease.

This chain uses TRBV6-9 with TRBJ1-5; the D gene is possibly TRBD1 (5 bases). V dropped 3 bases and J dropped 5 bases, with 20 bases sitting between them. Germline CDR1 MNHGY, CDR2 SVAAGI. There are 17 residues in the CDR3. As DNA, the CDR3 is TGTGCCAGCAGTTACGACGGGACGCTAGATCGGGATCAGCCCCAGCATTTT. Protein sequence: CASSYDGTLDRDQPQHF.

The chain recombines TRBV29-1 with TRBJ2-2; a possible D gene is TRBD2 (5 bases). CDR3 size: 13 residues. Trimming removed 0 bases at V and 12 bases at J, with 14 bases between. Germline CDR1 and CDR2: SQVTM and ANQGSEA. The CDR3 is CSVEDQVRRQLFF. CDR3 coding DNA: TGCAGCGTTGAAGATCAAGTTAGGAGGCAGCTGTTTTTT.

This clonotype was recorded at least ten times. The chain links TRBV6-1 to TRBJ1-2; a possible D gene is TRBD1 (6 bases). CDR1 is MNHNS and CDR2 is SASEGT in the germline V gene. The CDR3 has 13 amino acids. V was cut by 8 bases and J by 3 bases, with 13 bases left in between. This CDR3 is CASAGEGDYGYTF. CDR3 nucleotides: TGTGCCAGCGCAGGGGAAGGAGACTATGGCTACACCTTC.

The V gene is TRBV11-3, the J gene TRBJ2-2; 10 bases are a match to TRBD1. The CDR3 contains 17 residues. V dropped 0 bases and J dropped 4; count of bases not matched to a gene: 5. Per germline, CDR1 SGHNT and CDR2 YENEEA. This CDR3 reads CASSLDWGQGSTGELFF. CDR3 DNA sequence: TGTGCCAGCAGCTTAGATTGGGGACAGGGGTCCACCGGGGAGCTGTTTTTT.

On this clonotype: A read error may be the cause here, since a much bigger clone is one base away. V and J are TRBV12-5 and TRBJ1-5; D ambiguous. V was cut by 2 bases and J by 7 bases, with 6 bases left in between. This CDR3 comprises 12 residues. Per germline, CDR1 LGHNT and CDR2 FRNRAP. For the CDR3, the DNA is TGTGCTAGTGGTTTGAAGCGGCAGCCCCAGCATTTT. The encoded protein is CASGLKRQPQHF. Drawing the rest from reference TRBV12-5 and TRBJ1-5, the complete variable domain is DARVTQTPRHKVTEMGQEVTMRCQPILGHNTVFWYRQTMMQGLELLAYFRNRAPLDDSGMPKDRFSAEMPDATLATLKIQPSEPRDSAVYFCASGLKRQPQHFGDGTRLSIL.

This clonotype has ten or more counts. The chain is built from TRBV7-2 and TRBJ2-7; tentatively, D is TRBD2 (5 bases). The germline V gene has CDR1 SGHTA and CDR2 FQGNSA. V lost 2 bases to trimming and J lost 0 bases, with 8 bases between them. The CDR3 spans 14 residues. As DNA, the CDR3 is TGTGCCAGCAGCTTAACTACTAGCTCCTACGAGCAGTACTTC. This encodes CASSLTTSSYEQYF.